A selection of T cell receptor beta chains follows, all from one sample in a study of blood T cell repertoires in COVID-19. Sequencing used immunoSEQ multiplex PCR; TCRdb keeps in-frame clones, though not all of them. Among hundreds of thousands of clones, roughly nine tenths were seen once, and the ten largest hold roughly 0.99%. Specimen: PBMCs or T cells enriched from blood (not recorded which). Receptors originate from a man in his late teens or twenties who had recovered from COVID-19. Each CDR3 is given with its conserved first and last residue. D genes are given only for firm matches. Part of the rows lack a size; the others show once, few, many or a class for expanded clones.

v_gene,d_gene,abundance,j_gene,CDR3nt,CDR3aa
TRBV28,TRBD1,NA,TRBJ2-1,TGTGCCAGCAGTTTAGCACAGGGGTCCTACAATGAGCAGTTCTTC,CASSLAQGSYNEQFF
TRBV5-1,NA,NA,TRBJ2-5,TGCGCCAGCAGCCCTGGGACATCACAAGAGACCCAGTACTTC,CASSPGTSQETQYF
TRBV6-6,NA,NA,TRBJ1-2,TGTGCCAGCAGTTTCCCGGAAGGCACGGGATATGGCTACACCTTC,CASSFPEGTGYGYTF
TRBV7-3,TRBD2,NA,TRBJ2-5,TGTGCCAGCAGCCCGGGAGGATTAGAGACCCAGTACTTC,CASSPGGLETQYF
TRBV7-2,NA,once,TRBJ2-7,TGTGCCAGCAGCGAGCCTAATTCCTACGAGCAGTACTTC,CASSEPNSYEQYF
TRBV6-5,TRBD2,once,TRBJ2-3,TGTGCCAGCAGCCTAGCGGGTACAGATACGCAGTATTTT,CASSLAGTDTQYF
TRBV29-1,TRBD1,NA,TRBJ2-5,TGCAGCGTCTCTTTCGGGACAGGGATTGAGTCAGAGACCCAGTACTTC,CSVSFGTGIESETQYF
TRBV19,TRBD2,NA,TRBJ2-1,TGTGCCAGTAGTCCGACTAGCGGAGGGATTAATGAGCAGTTCTTC,CASSPTSGGINEQFF
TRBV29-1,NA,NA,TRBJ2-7,TGCAGCGTTGTGGCGGAGACCCCTCTCGAGCAGTACTTC,CSVVAETPLEQYF
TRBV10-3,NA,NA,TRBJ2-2,TGTGCCATCAGTGAGTCGTCAGGGGTCGGCGGGGAGCTGTTTTTT,CAISESSGVGGELFF
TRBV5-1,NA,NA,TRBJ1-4,TGCGCCAGCAGCTTGGGTGGGGGCGGCAGTGAAAAACTGTTTTTT,CASSLGGGGSEKLFF
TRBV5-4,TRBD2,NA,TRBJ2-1,TGTGCCAGCAGCTTGACTAGCGGGGGGACAAATTACAATGAGCAGTTCTTC,CASSLTSGGTNYNEQFF
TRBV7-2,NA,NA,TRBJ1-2,TGTGCCAGCAGCTTACAGGGGTCCGGGTACTATGGCTACACCTTC,CASSLQGSGYYGYTF
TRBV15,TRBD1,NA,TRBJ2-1,TGTGCCACCAGCAGAGGATACGGGACAGGGTACTTTGATGAGCAGTTCTTC,CATSRGYGTGYFDEQFF
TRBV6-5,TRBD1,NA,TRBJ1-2,TGTGCCAGCAGTTACTCGAACAGGGGTGACTATGGCTACACCTTC,CASSYSNRGDYGYTF
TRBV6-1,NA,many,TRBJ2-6,TGTGCCAGCAGTGAAGGGAGCTCTGGGGCCAACGTCCTGACTTTC,CASSEGSSGANVLTF
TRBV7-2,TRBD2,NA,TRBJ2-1,TGTGCCAGCAGCTTTAACGGGGGAGGGTCCTCCTACAATGAGCAGTTCTTC,CASSFNGGGSSYNEQFF
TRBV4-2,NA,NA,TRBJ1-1,TGTGCCAGCAGCCAAGATCTGCAGGGGTCTTTCTTT,CASSQDLQGSFF
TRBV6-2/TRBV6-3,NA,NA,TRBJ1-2,TGTGCCAGCAGTTACGGGCGAGATCCCTGGGGCTACACCTTC,CASSYGRDPWGYTF
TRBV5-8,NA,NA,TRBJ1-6,TGTGCCAGCACCTTAGGAAGGGGCCTCCCCTATAATTCACCCCTCCACTTT,CASTLGRGLPYNSPLHF
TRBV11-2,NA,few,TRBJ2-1,TGTGCCAGCACCTCAGGCTACTACAATGAGCAGTTCTTC,CASTSGYYNEQFF
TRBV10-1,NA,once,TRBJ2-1,TGCGCCAGCAGTGAGTCTGTTCACCCCAGCTACAATGAGCAGTTCTTC,CASSESVHPSYNEQFF
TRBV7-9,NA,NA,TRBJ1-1,TGTGCCAGCACCTCAAGGGACACCAATACTGAAGCTTTCTTT,CASTSRDTNTEAFF
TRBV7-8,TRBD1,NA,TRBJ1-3,TGTGCCAGCAGCAAAACAGGGGTGGGACTCTCTGGAAACACCATATATTTT,CASSKTGVGLSGNTIYF
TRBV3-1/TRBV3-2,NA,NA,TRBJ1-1,TGTGCCAGCAGCCAAGCCCGAGGGGGTAGTGAAGCTTTCTTT,CASSQARGGSEAFF
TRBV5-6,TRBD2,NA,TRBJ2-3,TGTGCCAGCAGTGATTTAGCGGGAGAACGGGCTTACCTCACAGATACGCAGTATTTT,CASSDLAGERAYLTDTQYF
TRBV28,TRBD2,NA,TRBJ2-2,TGTGCCAGCAGTTTATTTGGCCTAGCGGCGACCGGGGAGCTGTTTTTT,CASSLFGLAATGELFF
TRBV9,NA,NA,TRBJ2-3,TGTGCCAGCAGCGACCCCGTGCAGAGCACAGATACGCAGTATTTT,CASSDPVQSTDTQYF
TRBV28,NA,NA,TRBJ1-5,TGTGCCAGCAGTTTCTCCGGACAGAGCAATCAGCCCCAGCATTTT,CASSFSGQSNQPQHF
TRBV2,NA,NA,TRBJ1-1,TGTGCCAGAACTCTGCCCCTGAACACTGAAGCTTTCTTT,CARTLPLNTEAFF
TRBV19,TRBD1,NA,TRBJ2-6,TGTGCCAGCACAGGGGCCTCCGGCGGGGCCAACGTCCTGACTTTC,CASTGASGGANVLTF
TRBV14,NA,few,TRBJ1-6,TGTGCCAGCAGCTCTTGGACTCGCAGTTCACCCCTCCACTTT,CASSSWTRSSPLHF
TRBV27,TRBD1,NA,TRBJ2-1,TGTGCCAGCGCACCGGGACAGGGGGCTATCAATGAGCAGTTCTTC,CASAPGQGAINEQFF
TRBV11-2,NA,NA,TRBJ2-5,TGTGCCAGCAGCAGCAACGCAGAGACCCAGTACTTC,CASSSNAETQYF
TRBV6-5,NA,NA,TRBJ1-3,TGTGCCAGCAGTCTTTCGTTTTTTGCTGGAAACACCATATATTTT,CASSLSFFAGNTIYF
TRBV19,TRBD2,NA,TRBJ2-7,TGTGCCAGTAGTAAGGCGGCTAGCGGGAGCTACGAGCAGTACTTC,CASSKAASGSYEQYF
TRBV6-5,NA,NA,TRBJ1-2,TGTGCCAGCAGCTCGCAGGGTGCATACAACTATGGCTACACCTTC,CASSSQGAYNYGYTF
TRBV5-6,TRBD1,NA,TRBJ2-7,TGTGCCAGCAGCTTTGGGGACAGGCCGTACGAGCAGTACTTC,CASSFGDRPYEQYF
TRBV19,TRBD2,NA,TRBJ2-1,TGTGCCAGTAGGACCGGACTAGCGGCTTGGAGTGAGCAGTTCTTC,CASRTGLAAWSEQFF
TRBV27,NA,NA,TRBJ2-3,TGTGCCAGCGGCACTAAACCGGGACTTAGCACAGATACGCAGTATTTT,CASGTKPGLSTDTQYF
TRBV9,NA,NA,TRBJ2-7,TGTGCCAGCAGCGTAGATTACAGAAACTACGAGCAGTACTTC,CASSVDYRNYEQYF
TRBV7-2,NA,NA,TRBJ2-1,TGTGCCAGCAGCTTAGAGGGGACTAGTAGGACAGGTGAGCAGTTCTTC,CASSLEGTSRTGEQFF
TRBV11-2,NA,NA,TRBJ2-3,TGTGCCAGCAGCTTGATGGGGGGGGCGTGGAGCACAGATACGCAGTATTTT,CASSLMGGAWSTDTQYF
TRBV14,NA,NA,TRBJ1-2,TGTGCCAGCAGCCAGGGGGGGATTCATGGCTACACCTTC,CASSQGGIHGYTF
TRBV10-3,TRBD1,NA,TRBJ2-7,TGTGCCATCAGTGAGACAGGGGCGAGAGACGAGCAGTACTTC,CAISETGARDEQYF
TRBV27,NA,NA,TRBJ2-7,TGTGCCAGCAGTTTATCTAGCGGCCTTACTTACGAGCAGTACTTC,CASSLSSGLTYEQYF